This T cell receptor (beta chain) was captured in a study of blood T cell repertoires in COVID-19. Study-wide background: COVID-19 samples, acute and convalescent, were from the United States, Italy and Spain. Sources were T cells, B-cell-depleted T cells, or PBMCs; the material itself was cDNA or gDNA.

After removal of 4 bases from V and 2 bases from J, the junction contained 8 bases not matched to a gene. The CDR3 runs 16 residues. The germline CDR1 and CDR2 sequences are SEHNR and FQNEAQ (reference sequence). Original data processing: Estimated nucleated cell counts came from reference gene primer amplification. Clones were read by immunoSEQ multiplex PCR, and TCRdb kept only the in-frame ones, dropping some. From that table come the V and J calls and clone size; the DNA was used to work out D and trimming. The sample records a few hundred thousand clones, over 85% being singletons. The receptor's source is a woman in her 50s who had been exposed to COVID-19. Sequenced material: PBMCs or T cells enriched from blood (not recorded which). This chain uses TRBV7-9 with TRBJ2-1, with 7 bases identical to TRBD1. The CDR3 DNA is TGTGCCAGCAGCTCCTTGGACAGGTCCCCCTACAATGAGCAGTTCTTC. As protein: CASSSLDRSPYNEQFF.